A single sample gave rise to the 5 T cell receptor beta chains below, sequenced in a study of blood T cell repertoires in COVID-19. Method: immunoSEQ multiplex PCR; TCRdb's copy keeps in-frame clones and lacks some. The sample holds under 200,000 clones, roughly four fifths seen once. Sequencing input: PBMCs or T cells enriched from blood (not recorded which). These receptor sequences come from a man in his fifties who had recovered from COVID-19.

This chain uses TRBV5-1 with TRBJ1-3, with 9 bases fitting TRBD1. The CDR3 contains 15 residues. V shed 3 bases and J 4 bases; nucleotides not matched to a gene: 5. CDR1 is SGHRS and CDR2 is YFSETQ in the germline V gene. CDR3 DNA sequence: TGCGCCAGCAGCTCCCAAGGACAGGGGGGAAACACCATATATTTT. The encoded protein is CASSSQGQGGNTIYF.

The genes are TRBV6-5 and TRBJ1-6, with unresolved D. CDR1 and CDR2 (germline): MNHEY, SVGAGI. This CDR3 has 13 amino acids. The V end lost 8 bases, the J end lost 9 bases, and 14 bases lay between the germline ends. DNA for the CDR3: TGTGCCAGCGGAGGAGGGCGGATTTCACCCCTCCACTTT. This sequence encodes CASGGGRISPLHF.

This sequence joins TRBV5-6 and TRBJ1-5; TRBD1 matches at 7 bases. Germline loops: CDR1 SGHDT, CDR2 YYEEEE. Germline trimming cut 0 bases from V and 9 bases from J; bases unmatched to any gene: 6. The CDR3 is 14 residues long. This CDR3 reads CASSLGQGVGPQHF. CDR3 DNA: TGTGCCAGCAGCTTGGGACAGGGTGTTGGGCCCCAGCATTTT.

This chain joins TRBV29-1 and TRBJ1-3, with D possibly being TRBD1 (5 bases). From germline, CDR1 is SQVTM and CDR2 ANQGSEA. There are 15 residues in the CDR3. V was cut by 4 bases and J by 0 bases, with 13 bases left in between. CDR3 protein: CSVVEGPNSGNTIYF. The CDR3 DNA reads as TGCAGCGTTGTGGAGGGGCCAAACTCTGGAAACACCATATATTTT.

The chain couples TRBV30 to TRBJ1-5; D unresolved. Per germline, CDR1 GTSNPN and CDR2 SVGIG (reference sequence). The CDR3 sequence is 13 residues long. Trimming cost V 0 bases and J 5 bases, with 8 bases left between them. CDR3 in DNA: TGTGCCTGGAGTGTACAAAATGATCAGCCCCAGCATTTT. Translated: CAWSVQNDQPQHF.